Described below is a single T cell receptor beta chain sequence and its context. Method: immunoSEQ multiplex PCR; TCRdb's copy keeps in-frame clones and lacks some. The sample carries 200,000 to 300,000 clones, around 90% recorded once. These data are taken from a study of blood T cell repertoires in COVID-19. The CDR3 runs 14 residues. V was clipped by 5 bases and J by 4 bases; unmatched bases: 3. CDR1 SGHDT and CDR2 YYEEEE come from the germline V gene. The chain employs TRBV5-6 and TRBJ1-2, with 12 bases identical to TRBD1. The sequenced sample was peripheral blood. The receptor was isolated from a man aged 30 to 39 with COVID-19, enrolled during active disease. CDR3 loop: CASRGQGAVYGYTF. As DNA, the CDR3 is TGTGCCAGCAGGGGACAGGGGGCTGTCTATGGCTACACCTTC.